This T cell receptor beta chain was observed in a study of blood T cell repertoires in COVID-19. On the study more broadly: Samples taken during acute and convalescent COVID-19 were collected in the United States, Italy and Spain. PBMCs, B-cell-depleted T cells, or T cells provided the cDNA or gDNA that made up the material.

V was clipped by 5 bases and J by 14 bases, with 13 bases between them. CDR1 SEHNR and CDR2 FQNEAQ come from the germline V gene (reference sequence). The CDR3 consists of 12 residues. How the authors handled the data: Cell counts per sample came from amplifying reference gene primers. Libraries were prepared by immunoSEQ multiplex PCR; TCRdb keeps only in-frame clonotypes and omits some of them. V and J calls and clone size are copied from that table; D and trimming were computed from the DNA. The data show about 89,000 clones, with over 75% seen just once and roughly 10% held by the top ten. This TCR was sampled from a woman older than 75 with acute or convalescent COVID-19. The sequenced sample consisted of peripheral blood. The chain employs TRBV7-9 and TRBJ1-6; D is unclear. DNA for the CDR3: TGTGCCAGCAGCCGATTCGACATGGCCCTCCACTTT. This gives the protein CASSRFDMALHF.